One sample yielded the 29 T cell receptor beta chains listed below, sequenced in a study of blood T cell repertoires in COVID-19. Measured with immunoSEQ multiplex PCR; TCRdb has only the in-frame clones, and not every one. Found here are a few hundred thousand clones, around 83% of them singletons; the top ten hold less than 4%. Sequencing used peripheral blood. The receptors shown here come from a young woman with acute or convalescent COVID-19.

This chain connects TRBV3-1 (or the pseudogene TRBV3-2) to TRBJ1-1, with a possible D match to TRBD1 (5 bases). The CDR3 contains 15 residues. The V gene lost 3 bases and the J gene lost 4 bases, with 15 bases spanning the gap. Germline CDR1 and CDR2: LGHDT and YNNKEL (reference sequence). DNA of the CDR3: TGTGCCAGCAGCCAGTTCGGGGAGGGGAGCACTGAAGCTTTCTTT. It yields the protein CASSQFGEGSTEAFF.

V usage is TRBV4-3 and J usage is TRBJ1-1; D unclear. V lost 0 bases, J lost 0 bases, and 11 bases lay in between. The length of the CDR3 is 16 residues. Germline CDR1 reads LGHNA; CDR2 reads YSLEER. CDR3 in amino acids: CASSQELGKMNTEAFF. The CDR3 coding sequence is TGCGCCAGCAGCCAAGAATTGGGCAAGATGAACACTGAAGCTTTCTTT.

The rearrangement links TRBV3-1 (or the pseudogene TRBV3-2) to TRBJ2-1, with TRBD2 matching 8 bases. The CDR3 runs 16 residues. Germline loops: CDR1 LGHDT, CDR2 YNNKEL (reference sequence). V lost 1 base and J lost 6; bases outside the gene matches: 8. In DNA, the CDR3 is TGTGCCAGCAGCCAAGGGGTAGCGGGGAGAGGCAATGAGCAGTTCTTC. Protein product: CASSQGVAGRGNEQFF.

V and J are TRBV7-3 and TRBJ1-6; D may be TRBD1 (6 bases). CDR1 and CDR2 (germline): SGHTA, FQGTGA. CDR3 length: 18 amino acids. The V gene lost 1 base and the J gene lost 0 bases, with 13 bases spanning the gap. The CDR3 nucleotides read TGTGCCAGCAGCTTAAAAGGACAGTCTAGCTCCTATAATTCACCCCTCCACTTT. It encodes CASSLKGQSSSYNSPLHF.

This CDR3 is CASSLWAGNTEAFF. CDR3 in DNA: TGTGCCAGCAGCTTATGGGCAGGGAACACTGAAGCTTTCTTT. The chain couples TRBV7-9 to TRBJ1-1; D unclear. CDR1 and CDR2 (germline): SEHNR, FQNEAQ (reference sequence). There are 14 residues in the CDR3. V was pared by 2 bases and J by 1 base, with 8 bases between.

This sequence joins TRBV9 and TRBJ2-1; D remains ambiguous. V dropped 0 bases and J dropped 6 bases, with 10 bases sitting between them. The germline gives CDR1 SGDLS, CDR2 YYNGEE. CDR3 length equals 14 residues. The CDR3 here is CASSVALARNEQFF. CDR3 sequence (DNA): TGTGCCAGCAGCGTAGCTCTGGCCCGCAATGAGCAGTTCTTC.

The chain employs TRBV3-1 (or the pseudogene TRBV3-2) and TRBJ1-2; no clear D. Germline CDR1 is LGHDT and CDR2 is YNNKEL (reference sequence). The V gene lost 5 bases and the J gene lost 4 bases, with 8 bases spanning the gap. The CDR3 consists of 12 residues. The DNA for the CDR3 is TGTGCCAGCAGCTACACTACCTATGGCTACACCTTC. This encodes CASSYTTYGYTF.

The V gene is TRBV6-4, the J gene TRBJ1-3, with D possibly TRBD1 on 5 matching bases. Trimming left V 3 bases short and J 8 bases short, with 11 bases between. The CDR3 spans 13 residues. CDR1 is MRHNA and CDR2 is SNTAGT in the germline V gene. CDR3 sequence: CASSDQGCDTIYF. The CDR3 nucleotides read TGTGCCAGCAGTGATCAGGGTTGTGACACCATATATTTT.

The chain recombines TRBV19 with TRBJ1-4; perhaps TRBD1 as D (5 bases). This CDR3 contains 12 residues. Trimming removed 7 bases from V and 7 bases from J, with 10 bases in between. Germline V CDR1 and CDR2: LNHDA, SQIVND (reference sequence). The CDR3 loop is CASKGMGEKLFF. The CDR3 DNA sequence: TGTGCCAGTAAGGGGATGGGTGAAAAACTGTTTTTT. Filled out from reference TRBV19 and TRBJ1-4, the complete variable domain reads DGGITQSPKYLFRKEGQNVTLSCEQNLNHDAMYWYRQDPGQGLRLIYYSQIVNDFQKGDIAEGYSVSREKKESFPLTVTSAQKNPTAFYLCASKGMGEKLFFGSGTQLSVL.

The genes are TRBV19 and TRBJ1-4; possibly TRBD1 for D (6 bases). Between the trimmed V and J ends, which lost 5 bases and 7 bases, there was a span of 14 bases. Germline V CDR1 and CDR2: LNHDA, SQIVND (reference sequence). The CDR3 has 14 residues. The CDR3 DNA reads as TGTGCCAGTAGTGCATGGACAGAACTTGAAAAACTGTTTTTT. It translates to CASSAWTELEKLFF. The whole variable domain, remainder taken from reference TRBV19 and TRBJ1-4, is DGGITQSPKYLFRKEGQNVTLSCEQNLNHDAMYWYRQDPGQGLRLIYYSQIVNDFQKGDIAEGYSVSREKKESFPLTVTSAQKNPTAFYLCASSAWTELEKLFFGSGTQLSVL.

The rearrangement links TRBV5-6 to TRBJ1-1; D is unclear. The germline CDR1 and CDR2 sequences are SGHDT and YYEEEE. This CDR3 spans 14 amino acids. V was pared by 0 bases and J by 1 base, with 7 bases between. In DNA form, the CDR3 reads TGTGCCAGCAGCTTGGAGGAGTGGAACACTGAAGCTTTCTTT. This translates into CASSLEEWNTEAFF.

CDR3 bases: TGCAGCGTCGGGGACAGGTTGAACACTGAAGCTTTCTTT. It translates to CSVGDRLNTEAFF. The chain carries TRBV29-1 and TRBJ1-1; 8 bases are shared with TRBD1. Germline-derived CDR1 and CDR2 are SQVTM and ANQGSEA. The CDR3 is 13 residues long. V dropped 6 bases and J dropped 0; count of bases not matched to a gene: 3.

The rearrangement joins TRBV30 to TRBJ1-1; tentative D call: TRBD1 (6 bases). V lost 2 bases, J lost 2 bases, and 9 bases lay in between. Germline V gene data show CDR1 as GTSNPN and CDR2 as SVGIG (reference sequence). CDR3 length equals 13 residues. The CDR3 reads CAWSRTANTEAFF. Written as DNA, the CDR3 is TGTGCCTGGAGTCGGACAGCAAACACTGAAGCTTTCTTT. Drawing the rest from reference TRBV30 and TRBJ1-1, the complete variable domain is SQTIHQWPATLVQPVGSPLSLECTVEGTSNPNLYWYRQAAGRGLQLLFYSVGIGQISSEVPQNLSASRPQDRQFILSSKKLLLSDSGFYLCAWSRTANTEAFFGQGTRLTVV.

The chain links TRBV15 to TRBJ2-5; D remains unclear. From germline, CDR1 is LNHNV and CDR2 YYDKDF (reference sequence). CDR3 length: 12 residues. Trimming left V 6 bases short and J 5 bases short, with 10 bases between. CDR3 sequence reads: CATSSIRETQYF. CDR3 DNA: TGTGCCACCAGTTCAATCCGGGAGACCCAGTACTTC.

This clone occurred once. This rearrangement joins TRBV5-1 to TRBJ2-2; possible D gene TRBD1, 6 bases. CDR3 size: 16 residues. Germline CDR1 reads SGHRS; CDR2 reads YFSETQ. V was pared by 0 bases and J by 4 bases, with 13 bases between. The CDR3 spells CASSLEAGAFTGELFF. In nucleotides, the CDR3 is TGCGCCAGCAGCTTGGAGGCAGGGGCATTCACCGGGGAGCTGTTTTTT.

The chain couples TRBV3-1 (or the pseudogene TRBV3-2) to TRBJ2-3; TRBD2 agrees at 14 bases. The CDR3 consists of 15 residues. Germline CDR1 reads LGHDT; CDR2 reads YNNKEL (reference sequence). Trimming removed 5 bases from V and 8 bases from J; junction bases left unmatched: 6. The CDR3 DNA is TGTGCCAGCAGCTTGGGACTAGCGGGAGTCGGTACGCAGTATTTT. Translating it yields CASSLGLAGVGTQYF.

The chain is built from TRBV13 and TRBJ1-2; possible D gene TRBD1, 5 bases. This CDR3 spans 15 amino acids. Germline V gives CDR1 PRHDT, CDR2 FYEKMQ (reference sequence). Trimming took off 5 bases at V and 0 bases at J, with 13 bases between the two ends. The CDR3 DNA is TGTGCCAGCAGCCACGGACAAGACGCTAACTATGGCTACACCTTC. It encodes CASSHGQDANYGYTF.

The chain uses TRBV27 and TRBJ2-5; the match to TRBD2 covers 8 bases. The germline CDR1 and CDR2 sequences are MNHEY and SMNVEV (reference sequence). Trimming removed 3 bases from V and 4 bases from J; junction bases left unmatched: 4. The CDR3 runs 14 residues. This chain's CDR3 is CASSFGLARETQYF. DNA of the CDR3: TGTGCCAGCAGTTTCGGACTAGCAAGAGAGACCCAGTACTTC.

V is TRBV5-4 and J is TRBJ2-1; 13 positions agree with TRBD2. With 9 bases clipped from V and 6 bases from J, the junction kept 6 bases outside the gene matches. CDR1 SGHNT and CDR2 YYREEE come from the germline V gene (reference sequence). The CDR3 totals 14 residues. The CDR3 DNA is TGTGCCACAAGGACTAGCGGGAGTGTCAATGAGCAGTTCTTC. Protein sequence: CATRTSGSVNEQFF.

The rearrangement links TRBV29-1 to TRBJ2-1; TRBD2 aligns across 7 bases. V trimming: 2 bases; J trimming: 8 bases; junction bases outside the gene matches: 9. Germline V gene data show CDR1 as SQVTM and CDR2 as ANQGSEA. The CDR3 spans 14 residues. The CDR3 sequence: CSVEWGLWMDEQFF. Here the CDR3 DNA reads TGCAGCGTTGAATGGGGACTATGGATGGATGAGCAGTTCTTC.

J is TRBJ1-1 and V is TRBV6-4; possibly TRBD1 for D (5 bases). CDR1 and CDR2 from the germline V gene are MRHNA and SNTAGT. V lost 3 bases and J 0 bases, leaving 11 bases between the germline ends. The CDR3 has 15 amino acids. The CDR3 coding sequence is TGTGCCAGCAGTGAGGAGGGACCCATGAACACTGAAGCTTTCTTT. It codes for CASSEEGPMNTEAFF.

The V gene is TRBV6-2 or TRBV6-3, the J gene TRBJ2-1; D might be TRBD1 (6 bases). Per germline, CDR1 MNHEY and CDR2 SVGEGT. CDR3 length equals 15 residues. V was trimmed by 0 bases and J by 5 bases, leaving 11 bases between them. CDR3: CASSYSLDRNNEQFF. The CDR3 DNA reads TGTGCCAGCAGTTACTCCCTCGACAGGAACAATGAGCAGTTCTTC.

The V gene is TRBV5-1, the J gene TRBJ2-7; tentative D call: TRBD1 (7 bases). The CDR3 is made up of 15 amino acids. V lost 4 bases and J 3 bases, leaving 17 bases between the germline ends. CDR1 and CDR2 (germline): SGHRS, YFSETQ. The CDR3 nucleotides read TGCGCCAGCAGCCTGAGGCAGGGGGGCTACTACGAGCAGTACTTC. Translation gives CASSLRQGGYYEQYF.

This clone was recorded once. This chain links TRBV9 with TRBJ1-6, with 10 bases lining up with TRBD1. V dropped 2 bases and J dropped 7; count of bases not matched to a gene: 3. The germline gives CDR1 SGDLS, CDR2 YYNGEE. CDR3 size: 15 residues. This CDR3 is CASSVGTGENSPLHF. CDR3 in DNA: TGTGCCAGCAGCGTGGGGACAGGGGAGAATTCACCCCTCCACTTT.

The chain carries TRBV4-3 and TRBJ2-7; D might be TRBD1 (6 bases). V dropped 0 bases and J dropped 3 bases, with 12 bases sitting between them. The CDR3 is 15 amino acids. Germline loops: CDR1 LGHNA, CDR2 YSLEER. CDR3 bases: TGCGCCAGCAGCCAAGATTTGGGACACCTCTACGAGCAGTACTTC. Its translation: CASSQDLGHLYEQYF.

This clone was counted once. The chain joins TRBV19 to TRBJ2-7; 7 bases map to TRBD1. The J segment lost 3 bases and the V segment lost 5 bases, leaving 13 bases of the junction unmatched. Germline V gene lookup returns CDR1 LNHDA and CDR2 SQIVND (reference sequence). This CDR3 region has 16 residues. CDR3 residues: CASSFPSGTESYEQYF. The CDR3 DNA sequence: TGTGCCAGTAGTTTCCCTTCCGGGACAGAGAGCTACGAGCAGTACTTC. Full variable domain (remainder filled in from reference TRBV19 and TRBJ2-7): DGGITQSPKYLFRKEGQNVTLSCEQNLNHDAMYWYRQDPGQGLRLIYYSQIVNDFQKGDIAEGYSVSREKKESFPLTVTSAQKNPTAFYLCASSFPSGTESYEQYFGPGTRLTVT.

This clone showed up many times. V usage is TRBV5-6 and J usage is TRBJ2-5; 8 positions match TRBD1. V was clipped by 3 bases and J by 7 bases; unmatched bases: 5. The germline V gene has CDR1 SGHDT and CDR2 YYEEEE. This CDR3 comprises 13 residues. Here the CDR3 reads CASSSGQGGTQYF. CDR3 in DNA: TGTGCCAGCAGCTCCGGACAGGGCGGGACCCAGTACTTC.

The chain recombines TRBV24-1 with TRBJ2-3; D is perhaps TRBD1 (5 bases). CDR3 length: 15 amino acids. V was pared by 6 bases and J by 0 bases, with 12 bases between. Germline V gene lookup returns CDR1 KGHDR and CDR2 SFDVKD. The CDR3 sequence: CATSMDTPSTDTQYF. The CDR3 DNA reads as TGTGCCACCAGTATGGACACACCTAGCACAGATACGCAGTATTTT.

The chain uses TRBV6-5 and TRBJ2-2; 10 nucleotides align to TRBD2. V lost 10 bases and J lost 4; bases outside the gene matches: 3. The CDR3 covers 13 residues. Germline V gives CDR1 MNHEY, CDR2 SVGAGI. The CDR3 reads CAIQREGTGELFF. The CDR3 DNA reads as TGTGCCATCCAGCGGGAGGGCACCGGGGAGCTGTTTTTT.